This TCR beta chain was sequenced during a study of blood T cell repertoires in COVID-19. Per the germline V gene, CDR1 is SGHTA and CDR2 is FQGTGA. The V gene lost 2 bases and the J gene lost 1 base, with 11 bases spanning the gap. CDR3 length: 15 residues. As handled by the study authors: Reference gene primer amplification in the assay estimated nucleated cell counts. The method was immunoSEQ multiplex PCR; TCRdb's version includes in-frame clones alone and lacks a portion of them. From that table come the V and J calls and clone size; the DNA was used to work out D and trimming. In the table there are around 400,000 clones, more than 75% of which are singletons.

The TCR sequence derives from a woman aged 55-70 years with COVID-19, enrolled during active disease. The rearrangement uses TRBV7-3 and TRBJ1-1; D possibly corresponds to TRBD1 (6 bases). Sequencing used peripheral blood. The CDR3 loop reads CASSLLGQTNTEAFF. In DNA, the CDR3 is TGTGCCAGCAGCTTACTCGGACAGACGAACACTGAAGCTTTCTTT.